This note documents a single T cell receptor beta chain sequence. Its antigen is unidentified. The data stem from a study of graft-versus-host responses after intestinal transplantation. Findings and caveats of the study: Recipient marrow held GvH clones, some first seen in ileum or blood.

Sequenced by immunoSEQ multiplex PCR; TCRdb stores in-frame clones only, minus some. The profile shows 80,000 to 95,000 clones, less than 90% of them singletons. Trimming left V 6 bases short and J 0 bases short, with 18 bases between. Germline CDR1 and CDR2: MNHEY and SMNVEV (reference sequence). This CDR3 contains 18 residues. The V call is TRBV27, the J call TRBJ2-6; weak D call: TRBD1 (7 bases). The receptor was isolated from a human donor who was the organ donor for an intestinal transplant. The source was unstimulated CD4+ T cells sorted from spleen or lymph node cells, collected before transplant. This chain's CDR3 is CASRAGGSWYSGANVLTF. CDR3 in DNA: TGTGCCAGCAGGGCAGGGGGGAGTTGGTACTCTGGGGCCAACGTCCTGACTTTC.